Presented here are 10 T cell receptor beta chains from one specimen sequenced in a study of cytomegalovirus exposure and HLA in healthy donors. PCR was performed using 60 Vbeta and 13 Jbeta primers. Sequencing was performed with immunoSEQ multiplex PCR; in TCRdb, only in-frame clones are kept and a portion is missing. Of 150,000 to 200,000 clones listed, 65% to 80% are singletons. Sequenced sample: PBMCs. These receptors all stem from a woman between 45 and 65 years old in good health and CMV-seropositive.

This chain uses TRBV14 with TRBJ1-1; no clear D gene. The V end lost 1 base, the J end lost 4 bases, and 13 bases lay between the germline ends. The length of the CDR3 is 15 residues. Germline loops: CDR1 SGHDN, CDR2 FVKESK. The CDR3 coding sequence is TGTGCCAGCAGCCAAGGGTGGGCAGGCCGCACTGAAGCTTTCTTT. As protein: CASSQGWAGRTEAFF.

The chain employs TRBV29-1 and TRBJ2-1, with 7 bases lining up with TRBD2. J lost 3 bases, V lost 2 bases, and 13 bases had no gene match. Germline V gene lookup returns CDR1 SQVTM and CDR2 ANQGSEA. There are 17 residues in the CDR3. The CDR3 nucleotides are TGCAGCGTTGAATCAGTGGGAGGGTCCTCGGTCTACAATGAGCAGTTCTTC. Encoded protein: CSVESVGGSSVYNEQFF.

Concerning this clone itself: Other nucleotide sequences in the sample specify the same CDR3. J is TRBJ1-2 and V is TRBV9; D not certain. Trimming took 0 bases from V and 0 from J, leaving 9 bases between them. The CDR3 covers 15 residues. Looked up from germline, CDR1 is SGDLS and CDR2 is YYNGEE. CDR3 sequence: CASSVAPGTNYGYTF. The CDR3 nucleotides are TGTGCCAGCAGCGTAGCTCCGGGGACTAACTATGGCTACACCTTC.

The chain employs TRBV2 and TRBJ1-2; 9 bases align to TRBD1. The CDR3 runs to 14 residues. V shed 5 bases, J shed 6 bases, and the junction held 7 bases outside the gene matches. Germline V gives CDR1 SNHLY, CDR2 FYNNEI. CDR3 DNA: TGTGCCAGCAGTCAACAGGGGGCGCGTCATGGCTACACCTTC. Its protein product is CASSQQGARHGYTF.

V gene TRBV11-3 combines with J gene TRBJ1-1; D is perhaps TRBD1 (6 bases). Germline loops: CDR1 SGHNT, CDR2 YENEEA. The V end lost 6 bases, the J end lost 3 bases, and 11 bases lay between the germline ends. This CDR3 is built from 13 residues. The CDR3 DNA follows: TGTGCCAGCAGAAAAGACAGGTACACTGAAGCTTTCTTT. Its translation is CASRKDRYTEAFF.

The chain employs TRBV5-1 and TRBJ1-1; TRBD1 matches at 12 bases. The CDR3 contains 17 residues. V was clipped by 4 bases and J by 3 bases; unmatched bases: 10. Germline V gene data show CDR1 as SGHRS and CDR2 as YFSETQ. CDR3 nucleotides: TGCGCCAGCAGCCCGGGGACAGGGGGCGCCGATGACACTGAAGCTTTCTTT. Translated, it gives CASSPGTGGADDTEAFF.

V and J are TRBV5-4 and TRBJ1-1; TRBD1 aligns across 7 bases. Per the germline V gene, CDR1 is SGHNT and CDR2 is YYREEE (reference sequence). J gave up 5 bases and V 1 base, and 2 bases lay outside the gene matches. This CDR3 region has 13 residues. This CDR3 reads CASSLMTGTEAFF. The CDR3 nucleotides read TGTGCCAGCAGCTTGATGACAGGGACTGAAGCTTTCTTT.

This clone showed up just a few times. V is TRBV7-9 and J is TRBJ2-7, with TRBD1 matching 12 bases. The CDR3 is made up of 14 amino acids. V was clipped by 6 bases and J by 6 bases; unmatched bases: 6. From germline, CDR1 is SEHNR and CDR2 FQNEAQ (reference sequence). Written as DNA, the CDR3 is TGTGCCAGCAGGTCGGTGGGACAGGGGGCCGAGCAGTACTTC. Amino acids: CASRSVGQGAEQYF.

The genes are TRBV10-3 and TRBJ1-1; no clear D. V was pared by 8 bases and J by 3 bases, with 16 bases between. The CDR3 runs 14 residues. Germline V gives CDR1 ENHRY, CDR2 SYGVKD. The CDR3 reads CAIGEGGSHTEAFF. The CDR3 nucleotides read TGTGCCATCGGGGAGGGAGGGTCTCACACTGAAGCTTTCTTT.

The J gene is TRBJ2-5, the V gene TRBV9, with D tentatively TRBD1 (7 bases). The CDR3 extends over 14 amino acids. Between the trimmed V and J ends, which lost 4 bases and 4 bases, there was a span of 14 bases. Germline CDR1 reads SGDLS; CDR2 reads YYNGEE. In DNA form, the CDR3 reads TGTGCCAGCAGCCGAGGAGGGGGCAGAGAGACCCAGTACTTC. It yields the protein CASSRGGGRETQYF.